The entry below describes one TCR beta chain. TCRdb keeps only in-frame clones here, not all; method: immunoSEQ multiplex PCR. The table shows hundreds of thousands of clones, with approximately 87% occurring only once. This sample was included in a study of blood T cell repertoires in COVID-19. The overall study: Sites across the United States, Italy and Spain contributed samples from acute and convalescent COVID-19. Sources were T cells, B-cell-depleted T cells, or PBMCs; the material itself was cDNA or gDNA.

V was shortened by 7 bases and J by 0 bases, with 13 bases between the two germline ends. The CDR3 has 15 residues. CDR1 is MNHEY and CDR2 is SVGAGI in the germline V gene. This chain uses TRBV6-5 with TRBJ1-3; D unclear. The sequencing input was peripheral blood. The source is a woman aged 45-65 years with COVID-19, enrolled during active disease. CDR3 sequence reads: CASTLQFFSGNTIYF. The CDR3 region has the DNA TGTGCCAGCACCCTACAGTTTTTCTCTGGAAACACCATATATTTT.